Shown below are 31 T cell receptor beta chains from a single sample sequenced in a study of T cells in localized non-small cell lung cancer. Sequenced by immunoSEQ multiplex PCR; TCRdb stores in-frame clones only, minus some. The table has around 54,000 clones, roughly 85% seen once. Sequenced material: peripheral blood, taken before any cancer treatment. The receptors here all came from a male donor older than 55 with stage III squamous cell lung carcinoma.

V usage is TRBV2 and J usage is TRBJ2-2; 11 bases line up with TRBD2. Germline CDR1 is SNHLY and CDR2 is FYNNEI. This CDR3 is built from 16 residues. J gave up 4 bases and V 5 bases, and 6 bases lay outside the gene matches. CDR3 protein: CASSSFSGGATGELFF. DNA of the CDR3: TGTGCCAGCAGTTCTTTTAGCGGGGGGGCCACCGGGGAGCTGTTTTTT.

V gene TRBV7-3 combines with J gene TRBJ2-1; 10 bases agree with TRBD2. V lost 5 bases and J lost 8; bases outside the gene matches: 9. The CDR3 is 15 residues long. Germline CDR1 is SGHTA and CDR2 is FQGTGA. The CDR3 sequence: CASSPSGSAIHEQFF. The CDR3 coding sequence is TGTGCCAGCAGCCCTAGCGGGAGCGCTATCCATGAGCAGTTCTTC.

J is TRBJ2-3 and V is TRBV18; maybe TRBD2 (6 bases). V dropped 1 base and J dropped 1 base, with 9 bases sitting between them. CDR1 is KGHSH, CDR2 LQKENI, per germline. The CDR3 loop spans 15 amino acids. As DNA, the CDR3 is TGTGCCAGCTCACCACTAGCGGAGGGCACAGATACGCAGTATTTT. Protein: CASSPLAEGTDTQYF.

This rearrangement joins TRBV6-6 to TRBJ2-2; D might be TRBD1 (5 bases). Germline V gene lookup returns CDR1 MNHNY and CDR2 SVGAGI (reference sequence). With 6 bases removed from V and 5 bases from J, the gap between germline ends came to 13 bases. This CDR3 has 14 amino acids. CDR3 in DNA: TGTGCCAGCAGGCAGGGCCCTCGAACCGGGGAGCTGTTTTTT. Residues: CASRQGPRTGELFF.

The chain recombines TRBV9 with TRBJ1-6; D uncertain. The germline gives CDR1 SGDLS, CDR2 YYNGEE. The CDR3 length is 16 residues. V was trimmed by 0 bases and J by 7 bases, leaving 14 bases between them. The CDR3 sequence: CASSVDPQATNSPLHF. For the CDR3, the DNA is TGTGCCAGCAGCGTAGACCCCCAGGCGACGAATTCACCCCTCCACTTT.

The V call is TRBV29-1, the J call TRBJ2-7, with D possibly matching TRBD1 (6 bases). The CDR3 consists of 11 residues. V lost 4 bases and J 7 bases, leaving 11 bases between the germline ends. The germline CDR1 and CDR2 sequences are SQVTM and ANQGSEA. CDR3 amino acids: CSVGTAWEQYF. In nucleotides, the CDR3 is TGCAGCGTTGGGACAGCATGGGAGCAGTACTTC.

The DNA for the CDR3 is TGTGCCAGCTCACTCGACAGGGGCTTGAACGAGCAGTACTTC. It specifies CASSLDRGLNEQYF. This chain uses TRBV18 with TRBJ2-7, with TRBD1 matching 8 bases. Germline V gene lookup returns CDR1 KGHSH and CDR2 LQKENI. Losses at the gene ends were 4 bases for V and 5 bases for J; bases not matched to a gene: 7. CDR3 length equals 14 residues.

The chain employs TRBV20-1 and TRBJ2-3; unclear D gene. There are 11 residues in the CDR3. Trimming removed 6 bases at V and 3 bases at J, with 7 bases between. Germline V gene lookup returns CDR1 DFQATT and CDR2 SNEGSKA (reference sequence). CDR3 nucleotides: TGCAGTGCGGCTAAGACAGATACGCAGTATTTT. It is translated as CSAAKTDTQYF.

The chain couples TRBV5-4 to TRBJ2-7, with TRBD2 matching 7 bases. Trimming removed 0 bases from V and 6 bases from J; junction bases left unmatched: 12. This CDR3 spans 16 amino acids. Germline CDR1 and CDR2: SGHNT and YYREEE (reference sequence). The DNA of the CDR3 is TGTGCCAGCAGCTTGGGGTTTTCCGGCGGGGGAGGCGAGCAGTACTTC. This encodes CASSLGFSGGGGEQYF.

This chain joins TRBV7-9 and TRBJ1-2, with TRBD1 matching over 7 bases. The CDR3 has 15 amino acids. The ends lost 0 bases at V and 2 bases at J; junction bases unmatched: 3. Germline assignment: CDR1 SEHNR and CDR2 FQNEAQ (reference sequence). The CDR3 spells CASSLAGGLNYGYTF. CDR3 coding DNA: TGTGCCAGCAGCTTAGCAGGGGGCCTGAACTATGGCTACACCTTC. Full variable domain (outside the CDR3, taken from reference TRBV7-9 and TRBJ1-2): DTGVSQNPRHKITKRGQNVTFRCDPISEHNRLYWYRQTLGQGPEFLTYFQNEAQLEKSRLLSDRFSAERPKGSFSTLEIQRTEQGDSAMYLCASSLAGGLNYGYTFGSGTRLTVV.

This chain links TRBV5-1 with TRBJ2-7; D call uncertain. Germline values: CDR1 SGHRS, CDR2 YFSETQ. Trimming removed 1 base from V and 3 bases from J, with 8 bases in between. This CDR3 comprises 13 residues. As DNA, the CDR3 is TGCGCCAGCAGCTTGTCTAGTCACTACGAGCAGTACTTC. This sequence encodes CASSLSSHYEQYF.

This chain uses TRBV6-5 with TRBJ1-2; D is ambiguous. The CDR3 has 14 residues. Trimming shortened V by 8 bases and J by 4 bases, and 17 bases separated the two germline ends. Looked up from germline, CDR1 is MNHEY and CDR2 is SVGAGI. CDR3 in DNA: TGTGCCAGCTGGCGAGGATCTTTCCCCTATGGCTACACCTTC. This codes for CASWRGSFPYGYTF.

The V gene is TRBV6-6, the J gene TRBJ1-2, with D hard to call. This CDR3 has 13 amino acids. V shed 0 bases and J shed 7 bases, with 9 bases lying between them. The germline V gene has CDR1 MNHNY and CDR2 SVGAGI (reference sequence). The CDR3 sequence is CASSYSANGGYTF. DNA of the CDR3: TGTGCCAGCAGTTACTCTGCTAATGGTGGCTACACCTTC.

This clone was picked up a small number of times. The rearrangement joins TRBV11-2 to TRBJ2-1, with D hard to call. The V gene lost 5 bases and the J gene lost 6 bases, with 14 bases spanning the gap. Germline V gene data show CDR1 as SGHAT and CDR2 as FQNNGV. The CDR3 runs 14 residues. For the CDR3, the DNA is TGTGCCAGCAGCCCCTTCCGGCTGACCAATGAGCAGTTCTTC. This codes for CASSPFRLTNEQFF. Based on the CDR3 plus reference TRBV11-2 and TRBJ2-1, the full variable domain is EAGVAQSPRYKIIEKRQSVAFWCNPISGHATLYWYQQILGQGPKLLIQFQNNGVVDDSQLPKDRFSAERLKGVDSTLKIQPAKLEDSAVYLCASSPFRLTNEQFFGPGTRLTVL.

This chain joins TRBV5-1 and TRBJ1-2; D ambiguous. The CDR3 length is 14 residues. Germline V gives CDR1 SGHRS, CDR2 YFSETQ. Trimming stripped 3 bases from V and 4 bases from J, with 13 bases between. CDR3: CASSSHESVYGYTF. The CDR3 coding sequence is TGCGCCAGCAGCTCTCATGAGTCCGTCTATGGCTACACCTTC.

The rearrangement joins TRBV18 to TRBJ1-2, with 7 bases fitting TRBD1. Trimming took 2 bases from V and 3 from J; bases not matched to a gene: 3. Germline assignment: CDR1 KGHSH and CDR2 LQKENI. This CDR3 contains 14 residues. The CDR3 region has the DNA TGTGCCAGCTCACCAGGGACAGAGGACTATGGCTACACCTTC. Its translation is CASSPGTEDYGYTF. Full variable domain (missing parts from reference TRBV18 and TRBJ1-2): NAGVMQNPRHLVRRRGQEARLRCSPMKGHSHVYWYRQLPEEGLKFMVYLQKENIIDESGMPKERFSAEFPKEGPSILRIQQVVRGDSAAYFCASSPGTEDYGYTFGSGTRLTVV.

V is TRBV5-1 and J is TRBJ2-7, with D hard to call. V lost 7 bases, J lost 0 bases, and 14 bases lay in between. There are 14 residues in the CDR3. Per the germline V gene, CDR1 is SGHRS and CDR2 is YFSETQ. CDR3 loop: CASSRTTGSYEQYF. Here the CDR3 DNA reads TGCGCCAGCTCCCGCACAACTGGCTCCTACGAGCAGTACTTC.

This chain links TRBV5-7 with TRBJ2-5; D is perhaps TRBD2 (7 bases). TRBV5-7 belongs to the ORF category, with a function that is uncertain. The CDR3 spans 12 residues. Trimming took off 4 bases at V and 7 bases at J, with 11 bases between the two ends. CDR3 in DNA: TGTGCCAGCAGCCGAGGGGGGGGGACCCAGTACTTC. It is translated as CASSRGGGTQYF.

The genes are TRBV20-1 and TRBJ2-1; no clear D. The CDR3 sequence is 11 residues long. Looked up from germline, CDR1 is DFQATT and CDR2 is SNEGSKA (reference sequence). V gave up 5 bases and J gave up 7 bases, with 9 bases separating them. This CDR3 reads CSAAYGNEQFF. The CDR3 nucleotides are TGCAGTGCTGCGTACGGGAATGAGCAGTTCTTC.

To note about this clone: Other DNA sequences in the same sample also yield this CDR3. CDR3: CASSGRGRDGYTF. The DNA of the CDR3 is TGTGCCAGCAGTGGGAGAGGGAGGGATGGCTACACCTTC. V usage is TRBV28 and J usage is TRBJ1-2; no reliable D call. Germline assignment: CDR1 MDHEN and CDR2 SYDVKM. V dropped 5 bases and J dropped 6 bases, with 13 bases sitting between them. The CDR3 runs to 13 residues.

This clone was counted a single time. The V gene is TRBV4-1, the J gene TRBJ2-1; D is ambiguous. The CDR3 consists of 16 residues. Germline loops: CDR1 MGHRA, CDR2 YSYEKL. Trimming took 2 bases from V and 0 from J, leaving 11 bases between them. The CDR3 DNA reads TGCGCCAGCAGCCAAACTCAGGTTAACTCCTACAATGAGCAGTTCTTC. Its translation is CASSQTQVNSYNEQFF.

This clone appeared a single time. CDR3 nucleotide sequence: TGTGCCAGCAGCTTATGGTCCAGGGCCCAATCACCCCTCCACTTT. It encodes CASSLWSRAQSPLHF. The chain couples TRBV11-2 to TRBJ1-6; the D gene is possibly TRBD1 (5 bases). V was clipped by 2 bases and J by 10 bases, with 15 bases between them. This CDR3 has 15 amino acids. From germline, CDR1 is SGHAT and CDR2 FQNNGV.

The V call is TRBV25-1, the J call TRBJ2-7; the match to TRBD2 covers 10 bases. The CDR3 has 16 residues. V lost 2 bases and J lost 3; bases outside the gene matches: 7. CDR1 and CDR2 (germline): MGHDK, SYGVNS. CDR3 amino acids: CASSELTSGKFYEQYF. For the CDR3, the DNA is TGTGCCAGCAGTGAACTTACTAGCGGGAAGTTCTACGAGCAGTACTTC.

Written as DNA, the CDR3 is TGTGCCAGCAGTTTAACAAGCGGGAGGGCCTTTGATTTCAAAAACATTCAGTACTTC. Protein: CASSLTSGRAFDFKNIQYF. J is TRBJ2-4 and V is TRBV27; TRBD2 matches at 10 bases. The junction had 13 bases not matched to a gene; V was cut back by 2 bases and J by 3 bases. This CDR3 has 19 amino acids. The germline CDR1 and CDR2 sequences are MNHEY and SMNVEV (reference sequence).

V is TRBV10-3 and J is TRBJ2-1, with TRBD1 as a possible D gene (5 bases). Trimming took off 5 bases at V and 2 bases at J, with 10 bases between the two ends. This CDR3 has 14 residues. Germline loops: CDR1 ENHRY, CDR2 SYGVKD. The CDR3 coding sequence is TGTGCCATCAGTAGGGGCGTCCCCTACAATGAGCAGTTCTTC. Translating gives CAISRGVPYNEQFF.

CDR3 sequence reads: CASSLPGSSGANVLTF. CDR3 DNA sequence: TGTGCCAGCAGCTTACCGGGGAGCTCTGGGGCCAACGTCCTGACTTTC. The genes are TRBV11-2 and TRBJ2-6; D may be TRBD2 (5 bases). CDR1 is SGHAT and CDR2 is FQNNGV in the germline V gene. V was shortened by 2 bases and J by 0 bases, with 8 bases between the two germline ends. The CDR3 contains 16 residues.

The V and J genes are TRBV5-1 and TRBJ2-7; D possibly uses TRBD1 or TRBD2 (5 bases each). Looked up from germline, CDR1 is SGHRS and CDR2 is YFSETQ. The V gene lost 5 bases and the J gene lost 2 bases, with 14 bases spanning the gap. CDR3 length: 14 residues. The DNA of the CDR3 is TGCGCCAGCAGGGACGGGACCGTTACCTACGAGCAGTACTTC. Its translation is CASRDGTVTYEQYF.

V gene TRBV9 combines with J gene TRBJ1-2; 9 bases align to TRBD1. Germline CDR1 SGDLS, CDR2 YYNGEE. The CDR3 has 16 amino acids. V gave up 3 bases and J gave up 8 bases; unmatched junction bases: 14. For the CDR3, the DNA is TGTGCCAGCAGCGCCGGGACAGGGTCCTTTGTCGAAGGCTACACCTTC. Protein product: CASSAGTGSFVEGYTF.

J is TRBJ2-5 and V is TRBV2; maybe TRBD1 (5 bases). The DNA end favors TRBJ2-7, so the J call may be wrong. The CDR3 loop spans 14 amino acids. Germline values: CDR1 SNHLY, CDR2 FYNNEI. CDR3 nucleotides: TGTGCCAGCAGTGGGTACAGGAGCACAGACGAGCAGTACTTC. It is translated as CASSGYRSTDEQYF.

The rearrangement uses TRBV28 and TRBJ2-2, with D perhaps matching TRBD2 (5 bases). The CDR3 has 15 residues. Looked up from germline, CDR1 is MDHEN and CDR2 is SYDVKM. The germline V and J ends were trimmed by 6 bases and 1 base, with 12 bases remaining between them. The chain's CDR3 is CASSPLALNTGELFF. CDR3 DNA sequence: TGTGCCAGCAGCCCTCTAGCCTTGAACACCGGGGAGCTGTTTTTT.

This clone was picked up one time. The rearrangement links TRBV7-8 to TRBJ2-1, with 10 bases identical to TRBD2. This CDR3 contains 16 residues. Germline CDR1 reads SGHVS; CDR2 reads FQNEAQ. Trimming at V came to 5 bases and at J to 7 bases, leaving 11 bases not matched to a gene. CDR3 coding DNA: TGTGCCAGCAGCCACCGGGAACTAGCGGGATGGAATGAGCAGTTCTTC. As protein: CASSHRELAGWNEQFF.